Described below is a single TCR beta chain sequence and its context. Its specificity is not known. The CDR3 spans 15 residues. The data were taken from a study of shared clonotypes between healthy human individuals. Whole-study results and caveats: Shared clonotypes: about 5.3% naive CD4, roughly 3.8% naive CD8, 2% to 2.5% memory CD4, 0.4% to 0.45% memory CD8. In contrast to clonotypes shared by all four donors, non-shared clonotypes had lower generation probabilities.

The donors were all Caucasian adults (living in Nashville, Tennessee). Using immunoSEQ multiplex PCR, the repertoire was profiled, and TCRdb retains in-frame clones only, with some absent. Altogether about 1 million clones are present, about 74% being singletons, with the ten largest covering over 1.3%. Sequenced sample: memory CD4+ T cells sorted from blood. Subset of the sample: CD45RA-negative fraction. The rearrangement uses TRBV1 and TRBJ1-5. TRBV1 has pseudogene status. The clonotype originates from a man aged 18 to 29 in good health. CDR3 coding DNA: TGCACCAGCAGCCATCCTATTTTAGGCAATCAGCCCCAGCATTTT. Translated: CTSSHPILGNQPQHF.